Listed below are T cell receptor beta chains from one sample, sequenced in a study of glioma-infiltrating T cells after dendritic cell vaccination. Clones were sequenced by immunoSEQ multiplex PCR, and TCRdb holds only the in-frame ones, with some missing. This sample yields about 92,000 clones, of which approximately 84% are seen a single time; approximately 14% belongs to the top ten. The sample consisted of blood, taken before dendritic cell vaccination. These TCRs come from a human donor with glioblastoma. CDR3s include the opening cysteine and the closing phenylalanine or tryptophan. The D gene is left open where the match is weak. Expanded clones get a size class; other rows say once, few or many, or leave the size out.

j_call | clone_size | d_call | v_call | cdr3_nt | cdr3_aa
TRBJ1-4 | once | NA | TRBV4-1 | TGCGCCAGCAGCCAAGATACAGGGCGGGAAAAACTGTTTTTT | CASSQDTGREKLFF
TRBJ1-2 | NA | NA | TRBV9 | TGTGCCAGCAGCACCGGACAGACATATGGCTACACCTTC | CASSTGQTYGYTF
TRBJ2-7 | NA | TRBD2 | TRBV18 | TGTGCCAGCTCTTATACCGGGACTAGTCACGAGCAGTACTTC | CASSYTGTSHEQYF
TRBJ2-7 | NA | NA | TRBV2 | TGTGCCAGCAGTGAAGGACCCAGGGCCTACGAGCAGTACTTC | CASSEGPRAYEQYF
TRBJ1-1 | NA | TRBD1 | TRBV28 | TGTGCCAGCAGTTTTAAAAGACAGGGACCCACTGAAGCTTTCTTT | CASSFKRQGPTEAFF
TRBJ2-7 | NA | NA | TRBV5-1 | TGCGCCAGCAGCTTGGACGGGTCGAGCTCCTACGAGCAGTACTTC | CASSLDGSSSYEQYF
TRBJ1-5 | once | TRBD1 | TRBV5-6 | TGTGCCAGCAGCTATTGGACAGGGAATCCTAGCAATCAGCCCCAGCATTTT | CASSYWTGNPSNQPQHF
TRBJ2-2 | once | NA | TRBV7-2 | TGTGCCAGCAGCTTTTGGCAAAACACCGGGGAGCTGTTTTTT | CASSFWQNTGELFF
TRBJ1-2 | NA | NA | TRBV6-5 | TGTGCCAGCAAGGCAGGGGTCGCCGGCGGCTACACCTTC | CASKAGVAGGYTF
TRBJ1-2 | NA | NA | TRBV27 | TGTGCCAGCAGTTTAGGAACGGGGTTCAGTAGTGGCTACACCTTC | CASSLGTGFSSGYTF
TRBJ1-1 | NA | TRBD1 | TRBV27 | TGTGCCAGCAGTTTATACAGGGGGGTGAACACTGAAGCTTTCTTT | CASSLYRGVNTEAFF
TRBJ1-1 | NA | NA | TRBV13 | TGTGCCAGCAGCCCCAGGGTTGCCACTGAAGCTTTCTTT | CASSPRVATEAFF
TRBJ1-5 | NA | NA | TRBV6-6 | TGTGCCAGCAGCCCCGAGGGGCCCCAGCATTTT | CASSPEGPQHF
TRBJ1-2 | NA | NA | TRBV29-1 | TGCAGCGTTGCTACTCCTAACTATGGCTACACCTTC | CSVATPNYGYTF
TRBJ1-2 | NA | TRBD1 | TRBV13 | TGTGCCAGCAGCTTATTGTTGACAGGGGAATATGGCTACACCTTC | CASSLLLTGEYGYTF
TRBJ2-7 | NA | TRBD1 | TRBV2 | TGTGCCAGCAGTGGGACAGGGGGCTCCTACGAGCAGTACTTC | CASSGTGGSYEQYF
TRBJ2-7 | NA | NA | TRBV4-1 | TGCGCCAGCAGCCAAGTCAACTCCTACGAGCAGTACTTC | CASSQVNSYEQYF
TRBJ2-7 | NA | TRBD1 | TRBV27 | TGTGCCAGCAGTGCCGGGACAGGCTACGAGCAGTACTTC | CASSAGTGYEQYF
TRBJ1-6 | few | NA | TRBV4-1 | TGCGCCAGCAGCCCGGGTCCCGACCTCAGCTCCTATAATTCACCCCTCCACTTT | CASSPGPDLSSYNSPLHF
TRBJ1-2 | NA | NA | TRBV15 | TGTGCCACCAGCAGAGATTGGGAGAACTATGGCTACACCTTC | CATSRDWENYGYTF
TRBJ2-7 | NA | TRBD2 | TRBV29-1 | TGCAGCGCCAGCGGGATGGGCGAGCAGTACTTC | CSASGMGEQYF
TRBJ2-3 | NA | NA | TRBV5-4 | TGTGCCAGCATTCCTGACTTGGCTCGCACAGATACGCAGTATTTT | CASIPDLARTDTQYF
TRBJ2-7 | NA | NA | TRBV19 | TGTGCCAGTGCCACCGGGAGCTCCTACGAGCAGTACTTC | CASATGSSYEQYF
TRBJ2-7 | NA | TRBD2 | TRBV4-1 | TGCGCCAGCAGCCAAGTGCCCCTAGCGGGAGGGAACTACGAGCAGTACTTC | CASSQVPLAGGNYEQYF
TRBJ2-2 | NA | TRBD1 | TRBV30 | TGTGCCTGGAGTGTAGGTGGCCAGGGGGCTCGTTTTTTT | CAWSVGGQGARFF
TRBJ1-6 | NA | TRBD1 | TRBV27 | TGTGCCAGCAGTCGGCCGGGACAGGGTTTTAATTCACCCCTCCACTTT | CASSRPGQGFNSPLHF
TRBJ2-5 | NA | TRBD2 | TRBV2 | TGTGCCAGCAGTGAAGGGACTAGCGGGCAAGAGACCCAGTACTTC | CASSEGTSGQETQYF
TRBJ2-7 | NA | TRBD1 | TRBV2 | TGTGCCAGCCGTGCCGGGACAGGGGTCTACGAGCAGTACTTC | CASRAGTGVYEQYF
TRBJ2-6 | NA | NA | TRBV7-3 | TGTGCCAGCAGCTCCTCCGGGGCCAACGTCCTGACTTTC | CASSSSGANVLTF